Listed below are T cell receptor beta chains from one sample, sequenced in a study of cytomegalovirus exposure and HLA in healthy donors. Repertoires were generated with immunoSEQ multiplex PCR, while TCRdb's copy carries only in-frame clones and drops some. The sample yields about 120,000 clones, roughly 89% seen once. The source material was PBMCs. These receptor sequences come from a woman aged 18-29 years in good health and CMV-seronegative. The CDR3 runs from the conserved cysteine through the conserved F or W. The D gene is left open where the match is weak. A row's size may be missing; if present it is once, few, many or a size class.

abundance: once; v_gene: TRBV11-3; len: 13; d_gene: -; j_gene: TRBJ2-3; CDR3nt: TGTGCCAGCAGCTTATACGGGGAAGATACGCAGTATTTT; CDR3aa: CASSLYGEDTQYF
abundance: once; v_gene: TRBV29-1; len: 14; d_gene: TRBD1; j_gene: TRBJ1-2; CDR3nt: TGCAGCGTTGAAGGCAGGGGGCTTTCCTATGGCTACACCTTC; CDR3aa: CSVEGRGLSYGYTF
abundance: -; v_gene: TRBV5-1; len: 16; d_gene: TRBD2; j_gene: TRBJ2-5; CDR3nt: TGCGCCAGCAGCTTGGAAGTGGGGGGGGTCCAAGAGACCCAGTACTTC; CDR3aa: CASSLEVGGVQETQYF
abundance: -; v_gene: TRBV6-1; len: 13; d_gene: -; j_gene: TRBJ2-7; CDR3nt: TGTGCCATAGAGGACACCGTTCTCTACGAGCAGTACTTC; CDR3aa: CAIEDTVLYEQYF
abundance: -; v_gene: TRBV6-4; len: 14; d_gene: TRBD1; j_gene: TRBJ2-2; CDR3nt: TGTGCCAGCAGTGGGACAGGGGACACCGGGGAGCTGTTTTTT; CDR3aa: CASSGTGDTGELFF
abundance: -; v_gene: TRBV19; len: 14; d_gene: -; j_gene: TRBJ1-1; CDR3nt: TGTGCCAGTAGTATCTCCTCTACAGGAGATGAAGCTTTCTTT; CDR3aa: CASSISSTGDEAFF
abundance: -; v_gene: TRBV7-8; len: 15; d_gene: -; j_gene: TRBJ1-5; CDR3nt: TGTGCCAGCAGCTCCGCCGGGGGATGGGGTCAGCCCCAGCATTTT; CDR3aa: CASSSAGGWGQPQHF
abundance: -; v_gene: TRBV13; len: 15; d_gene: TRBD2; j_gene: TRBJ2-1; CDR3nt: TGTGCCAGCAGCCGGACTAGCGGGGGCTACAATGAGCAGTTCTTC; CDR3aa: CASSRTSGGYNEQFF
abundance: few; v_gene: TRBV19; len: 14; d_gene: -; j_gene: TRBJ1-6; CDR3nt: TGTGCCAGTAGTGAACCTGACAGATGGTCACCCCTCCACTTT; CDR3aa: CASSEPDRWSPLHF
abundance: -; v_gene: TRBV28; len: 17; d_gene: -; j_gene: TRBJ1-3; CDR3nt: TGTGCCAGCAGTCCGGGGGGGGGAATCCCCTCTGGAAACACCATATATTTT; CDR3aa: CASSPGGGIPSGNTIYF
abundance: -; v_gene: TRBV7-8; len: 15; d_gene: -; j_gene: TRBJ1-4; CDR3nt: TGTGCCAGCAGCCCCTTGCGGGGATTGGATGAAAAACTGTTTTTT; CDR3aa: CASSPLRGLDEKLFF
abundance: -; v_gene: TRBV10-2; len: 13; d_gene: -; j_gene: TRBJ1-1; CDR3nt: TGCGCCAGCAGTGAACAGGTGAACACTGAAGCTTTCTTT; CDR3aa: CASSEQVNTEAFF
abundance: medium-sized; v_gene: TRBV7-9; len: 13; d_gene: TRBD1; j_gene: TRBJ1-2; CDR3nt: TGTGCCAGCAGCTCTACAGGGGACTATGGCTACACCTTC; CDR3aa: CASSSTGDYGYTF
abundance: -; v_gene: TRBV19; len: 15; d_gene: -; j_gene: TRBJ2-1; CDR3nt: TGTGCCAGTACCTTCCAGGGCCATCTGGCCAATGAGCAGTTCTTC; CDR3aa: CASTFQGHLANEQFF
abundance: few; v_gene: TRBV7-9; len: 14; d_gene: TRBD1; j_gene: TRBJ2-7; CDR3nt: TGTGCCAGCAGCACGTCCGGGACAGGCGACGAGCAGTACTTC; CDR3aa: CASSTSGTGDEQYF
abundance: -; v_gene: TRBV5-1; len: 17; d_gene: TRBD1; j_gene: TRBJ1-4; CDR3nt: TGCGCCAGCAGCTTGACACCCCGACAGGGGGGGAATGAAAAACTGTTTTTT; CDR3aa: CASSLTPRQGGNEKLFF
abundance: -; v_gene: TRBV2; len: 13; d_gene: -; j_gene: TRBJ1-2; CDR3nt: TGTGCCAGCAGTGAATCTCCAGACTATGGCTACACCTTC; CDR3aa: CASSESPDYGYTF
abundance: once; v_gene: TRBV27; len: 15; d_gene: TRBD2; j_gene: TRBJ2-2; CDR3nt: TGTGCCAGCAGCCCGACTAGCGGGGGGGCCGGGGAGCTGTTTTTT; CDR3aa: CASSPTSGGAGELFF
abundance: once; v_gene: TRBV9; len: 16; d_gene: TRBD1; j_gene: TRBJ2-5; CDR3nt: TGTGCCAGCAGCGTAGGAAAGCAGGGGGACCAAGAGACCCAGTACTTC; CDR3aa: CASSVGKQGDQETQYF